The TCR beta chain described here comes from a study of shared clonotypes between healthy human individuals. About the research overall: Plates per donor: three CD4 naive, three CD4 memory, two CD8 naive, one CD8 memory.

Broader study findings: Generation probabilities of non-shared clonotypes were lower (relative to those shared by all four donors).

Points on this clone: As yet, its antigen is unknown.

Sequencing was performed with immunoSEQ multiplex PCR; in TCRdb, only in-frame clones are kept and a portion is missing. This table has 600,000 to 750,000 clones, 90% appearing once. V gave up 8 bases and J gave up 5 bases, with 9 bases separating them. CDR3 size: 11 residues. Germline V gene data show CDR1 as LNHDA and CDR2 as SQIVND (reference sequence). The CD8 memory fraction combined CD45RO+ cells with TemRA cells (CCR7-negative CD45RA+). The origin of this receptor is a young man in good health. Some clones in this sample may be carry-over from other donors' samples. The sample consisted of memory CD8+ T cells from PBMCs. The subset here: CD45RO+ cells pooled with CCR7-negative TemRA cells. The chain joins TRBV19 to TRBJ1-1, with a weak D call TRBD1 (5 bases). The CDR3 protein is CASFQGTEAFF. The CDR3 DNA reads TGTGCCAGTTTTCAGGGAACTGAAGCTTTCTTT.